The T cell receptor (beta chain) under discussion was sequenced for a study of technical replicates of blood from several donors. This CDR3 comprises 14 residues. CDR1 and CDR2 from the germline V gene are SGHTA and FQGTGA. V gave up 5 bases and J gave up 5 bases, with 15 bases separating them. This table comes from immunoSEQ multiplex PCR, and its TCRdb copy is limited to in-frame clones, with some not included. The sample has approximately 81,000 clones, 96% seen once. The J gene is TRBJ1-1, the V gene TRBV7-3; D unclear. Input material: T cells isolated from PBMCs. This clonotype originated in a human donor in good health. The chain's CDR3 is CASSLDGGWTEAFF. DNA of the CDR3: TGTGCCAGCAGCCTCGACGGAGGGTGGACTGAAGCTTTCTTT.